Following are 32 T cell receptor beta chains from one sample sequenced in a study of cytomegalovirus exposure and HLA in healthy donors. Use of 60 Vbeta and 13 Jbeta primers characterized the PCR. Clones were read by immunoSEQ multiplex PCR, and TCRdb kept only the in-frame ones, dropping some. The sample yields about 160,000 clones, more than 60% seen once. Sequencing was done on a sample of PBMCs. The receptor set was obtained from a male donor in good health and CMV-seronegative.

This chain joins TRBV25-1 and TRBJ1-6; D is possibly TRBD1 (5 bases). Germline V gene sequence: CDR1 MGHDK, CDR2 SYGVNS. V was pared by 1 base and J by 6 bases, with 10 bases between. The CDR3 runs 15 residues. CDR3 residues: CASSESDSLNSPLHF. CDR3 nucleotide sequence: TGTGCCAGCAGTGAATCTGACAGTCTTAATTCACCCCTCCACTTT.

V is TRBV4-2 and J is TRBJ2-7; D is undetermined. There are 13 residues in the CDR3. Germline V gives CDR1 LGHNA, CDR2 YNFKEQ. The ends were cut back, 0 bases at V and 5 bases at J, with 8 bases in the middle. Here the CDR3 reads CASSQDSRDEQYF. Written as DNA, the CDR3 is TGTGCCAGCAGCCAAGATTCCCGGGACGAGCAGTACTTC.

This clone was seen a single time. This rearrangement joins TRBV4-2 to TRBJ1-5, with 8 bases lining up with TRBD1. Germline loops: CDR1 LGHNA, CDR2 YNFKEQ. With V trimmed by 2 bases and J by 5 bases, 5 bases remained unmatched. The CDR3 contains 15 residues. Written as DNA, the CDR3 is TGTGCCAGCAGCCAAACAGGACAGGGCTATCAGCCCCAGCATTTT. It codes for CASSQTGQGYQPQHF.

This clone has more than one count but fewer than ten. V is TRBV2 and J is TRBJ2-7, with 9 bases lining up with TRBD2. The V gene end was trimmed by 2 bases and the J gene end by 6 bases; junction bases not matched to a gene: 8. The CDR3 is 15 amino acids. CDR1 is SNHLY and CDR2 is FYNNEI in the germline V gene. The CDR3 here is CASSEIPAGGGEQYF. The CDR3 DNA is TGTGCCAGCAGTGAAATCCCAGCGGGGGGAGGCGAGCAGTACTTC.

V gene TRBV30 combines with J gene TRBJ2-4, with a weak D call TRBD2 (5 bases). Between the trimmed V and J ends, which lost 1 base and 2 bases, there was a span of 6 bases. CDR1 GTSNPN and CDR2 SVGIG come from the germline V gene (reference sequence). The CDR3 consists of 13 residues. CDR3 sequence (DNA): TGTGCCTGGAGTGCGGGATCCAAAAACATTCAGTACTTC. It specifies CAWSAGSKNIQYF.

The sample holds one count of this clone. The rearrangement uses TRBV7-6 and TRBJ2-1; a weak D match, TRBD2 (5 bases). The CDR3 has 15 amino acids. V shed 1 base and J shed 2 bases, with 9 bases lying between them. Germline values: CDR1 SGHVS, CDR2 FNYEAQ. The CDR3 sequence is CASSLVSGAYNEQFF. DNA for the CDR3: TGTGCCAGCAGCTTAGTGAGCGGCGCCTACAATGAGCAGTTCTTC.

The V call is TRBV7-3, the J call TRBJ2-5; no definite D call. CDR3 length: 14 residues. Trimming stripped 1 base from V and 3 bases from J, with 9 bases between. The germline gives CDR1 SGHTA, CDR2 FQGTGA. CDR3 nucleotides: TGTGCCAGCAGCTTAAATGGTCAGGAAGAGACCCAGTACTTC. Translating gives CASSLNGQEETQYF. The full variable domain, in which reference TRBV7-3 and TRBJ2-5 provide the parts outside the CDR3, is GAGVSQTPSNKVTEKGKYVELRCDPISGHTALYWYRQSLGQGPEFLIYFQGTGAADDSGLPNDRFFAVRPEGSVSTLKIQRTERGDSAVYLCASSLNGQEETQYFGPGTRLLVL.

V and J are TRBV28 and TRBJ1-2; no firm D call. Germline CDR1 is MDHEN and CDR2 is SYDVKM. This CDR3 comprises 15 residues. The V end lost 6 bases, the J end lost 1 base, and 15 bases lay between the germline ends. The CDR3 loop is CASSSGLGGNYGYTF. In DNA, the CDR3 is TGTGCCAGCAGCTCTGGCCTCGGAGGTAACTATGGCTACACCTTC.

The chain couples TRBV2 to TRBJ2-5, with D tentatively TRBD1 (6 bases). The germline V gene has CDR1 SNHLY and CDR2 FYNNEI. Trimming stripped 2 bases from V and 3 bases from J, with 7 bases between. This CDR3 spans 13 amino acids. The CDR3 region is CASSEWTEETQYF. CDR3 DNA sequence: TGTGCCAGCAGTGAATGGACAGAAGAGACCCAGTACTTC.

V usage is TRBV28 and J usage is TRBJ2-7; TRBD1 agrees at 8 bases. Germline assignment: CDR1 MDHEN and CDR2 SYDVKM. The trim removed 6 bases at V and 6 bases at J, leaving 4 bases unmatched. The CDR3 contains 12 residues. The CDR3 DNA is TGTGCCAGCAGGCTCACAGGGGGCGAGCAGTACTTC. The encoded protein is CASRLTGGEQYF.

The J gene is TRBJ2-1, the V gene TRBV19; 9 bases are shared with TRBD1. Germline values: CDR1 LNHDA, CDR2 SQIVND (reference sequence). The CDR3 spans 13 residues. The J segment lost 7 bases and the V segment lost 11 bases, leaving 9 bases of the junction unmatched. CDR3 residues: CAVQRTGANEQFF. CDR3 DNA sequence: TGTGCCGTTCAAAGGACAGGGGCGAATGAGCAGTTCTTC.

J is TRBJ1-1 and V is TRBV30; 7 bases fit TRBD1. Losses at the gene ends were 8 bases for V and 1 base for J; bases not matched to a gene: 7. The CDR3 spans 13 residues. The germline gives CDR1 GTSNPN, CDR2 SVGIG (reference sequence). CDR3 protein: CALGGQKNTEAFF. The DNA of the CDR3 is TGTGCCCTGGGGGGACAGAAGAACACTGAAGCTTTCTTT.

This chain uses TRBV29-1 with TRBJ2-1; 11 nucleotides line up with TRBD1. Looked up from germline, CDR1 is SQVTM and CDR2 is ANQGSEA. Losses at the gene ends were 7 bases for V and 6 bases for J; bases not matched to a gene: 5. The CDR3 covers 13 residues. CDR3 sequence (DNA): TGCAGCGCCCGTGGACAGGGGGCCAATGAGCAGTTCTTC. Protein sequence: CSARGQGANEQFF.

The count of this clone is one. The chain has TRBV6-5 and TRBJ2-6; D uncertain. Germline assignment: CDR1 MNHEY and CDR2 SVGAGI. The CDR3 has 14 amino acids. The ends were cut back, 8 bases at V and 1 base at J, with 9 bases in the middle. The CDR3 reads CASLMRSGANVLTF. CDR3 coding DNA: TGTGCCAGCCTAATGAGGTCTGGGGCCAACGTCCTGACTTTC.

The chain links TRBV10-1 to TRBJ2-6; TRBD2 matches 14 bases. Trimming removed 10 bases from V and 2 bases from J; junction bases left unmatched: 7. The CDR3 consists of 17 residues. Germline values: CDR1 WNHNN, CDR2 SYGVQD (reference sequence). The CDR3, as DNA: TGCGCCAAACTACCGGGACTAGCGGGAGCTGGGGCCAACGTCCTGACTTTC. It is translated as CAKLPGLAGAGANVLTF.

Worth noting for this clone: One end of the junction is discordant with germline, which a read error may explain. Other DNA variants within this sample encode the same CDR3. The chain uses TRBV6-5 and TRBJ2-7; possibly TRBD1 for D (5 bases). Germline V lookup: CDR1 MNHEY, CDR2 SVGAGI. The CDR3 length is 14 residues. CDR3 DNA: TGCGCCAGCAGACCCCAGGGAAACTCCTACGAGCAGTACTTC. This sequence encodes CASRPQGNSYEQYF.

The rearrangement joins TRBV4-2 to TRBJ2-7, with 12 bases lining up with TRBD1. Germline CDR1 reads LGHNA; CDR2 reads YNFKEQ. J gave up 3 bases and V 1 base, and 4 bases lay outside the gene matches. The CDR3 is 16 residues long. CDR3 amino acids: CASSQGGTGGRYEQYF. The DNA of the CDR3 is TGTGCCAGCAGCCAAGGCGGGACAGGGGGCCGCTACGAGCAGTACTTC.

Worth noting for this clone: The sample carries other DNA sequences with the same CDR3. The chain carries TRBV9 and TRBJ2-7, with D possibly matching TRBD1 (5 bases). Germline-derived CDR1 and CDR2 are SGDLS and YYNGEE. This CDR3 comprises 15 residues. Trimming left V 0 bases short and J 0 bases short, with 10 bases between. The CDR3, as DNA: TGTGCCAGCAGCGTAGCCCCGGACACCTCCTACGAGCAGTACTTC. Translating it yields CASSVAPDTSYEQYF.

This rearrangement joins TRBV19 to TRBJ1-1, with D possibly being TRBD1 (6 bases). This CDR3 comprises 11 residues. V was trimmed by 8 bases and J by 3 bases, leaving 7 bases between them. Germline lookup yields CDR1 LNHDA and CDR2 SQIVND (reference sequence). CDR3 DNA sequence: TGTGCCAGTGGACAGTACACTGAAGCTTTCTTT. Residues: CASGQYTEAFF.

This clone was seen only once. The chain recombines TRBV10-2 with TRBJ1-2, with D tentatively TRBD1 (6 bases). Germline V gene sequence: CDR1 WSHSY, CDR2 SAAADI. There are 15 residues in the CDR3. The V end was cut by 7 bases, the J end by 2 bases, with 17 bases between. The CDR3 loop reads CASTPRGAQNYGYTF. CDR3 DNA sequence: TGCGCCAGCACCCCTCGGGGGGCCCAGAACTATGGCTACACCTTC.

On this clone itself: Other DNA sequences in this specimen translate into the identical CDR3. The chain recombines TRBV19 with TRBJ2-7; 8 bases fit TRBD1. Germline V lookup: CDR1 LNHDA, CDR2 SQIVND (reference sequence). This CDR3 is 15 amino acids long. V dropped 1 base and J dropped 5; count of bases not matched to a gene: 7. The CDR3 DNA reads TGTGCCAGTAGTATAGCGCGGACAGGGCGCCACGAGCAGTACTTC. Protein sequence: CASSIARTGRHEQYF.

This clone has only one observation. The chain links TRBV28 to TRBJ2-5; a possible D gene is TRBD2 (6 bases). The CDR3 runs 15 residues. Germline CDR1 is MDHEN and CDR2 is SYDVKM. With 10 bases removed from V and 0 bases from J, the gap between germline ends came to 18 bases. In DNA form, the CDR3 reads TGTGCCACCACTGGGGCGGCGGGGAACCAAGAGACCCAGTACTTC. Protein sequence: CATTGAAGNQETQYF.

Written as DNA, the CDR3 is TGTGCTAGTGGTTTGGTACAATTCCGGGGGAGCTCCTACGAGCAGTACTTC. This sequence encodes CASGLVQFRGSSYEQYF. J is TRBJ2-7 and V is TRBV12-5, with D possibly being TRBD2 (6 bases). Germline CDR1 LGHNT, CDR2 FRNRAP. V was clipped by 0 bases and J by 0 bases, with 15 bases between them. This CDR3 is 17 amino acids long.

This clone was seen a handful of times. The J gene is TRBJ2-3, the V gene TRBV4-1, with D maybe TRBD1 (6 bases). The V gene lost 4 bases and the J gene lost 1 base, with 12 bases spanning the gap. This CDR3 spans 15 amino acids. Germline CDR1 MGHRA, CDR2 YSYEKL. DNA for the CDR3: TGCGCCAGCAGCCTCCGGGACACCCGCACAGATACGCAGTATTTT. It translates to CASSLRDTRTDTQYF.

V usage is TRBV5-1 and J usage is TRBJ2-4; D is unclear. V lost 5 bases and J 3 bases, leaving 18 bases between the germline ends. This CDR3 comprises 16 residues. Germline assignment: CDR1 SGHRS and CDR2 YFSETQ. The CDR3: CASRVEPSTRKNIQYF. The CDR3 coding sequence is TGCGCCAGCAGAGTCGAGCCTTCGACTCGCAAAAACATTCAGTACTTC. Full variable domain (missing parts from reference TRBV5-1 and TRBJ2-4): KAGVTQTPRYLIKTRGQQVTLSCSPISGHRSVSWYQQTPGQGLQFLFEYFSETQRNKGNFPGRFSGRQFSNSRSEMNVSTLELGDSALYLCASRVEPSTRKNIQYFGAGTRLSVL.

The rearrangement uses TRBV25-1 and TRBJ2-1, with 8 bases aligning to TRBD2. The length of the CDR3 is 13 residues. The V gene end was trimmed by 6 bases and the J gene end by 7 bases; junction bases not matched to a gene: 5. The V gene's germline CDR1 is MGHDK and CDR2 SYGVNS. The DNA of the CDR3 is TGTGCCAGCAGAATAGCGGGAATGAATGAGCAGTTCTTC. Translated: CASRIAGMNEQFF.

The chain joins TRBV5-1 to TRBJ1-2, with TRBD1 matching over 9 bases. The CDR3 contains 15 residues. Germline V gives CDR1 SGHRS, CDR2 YFSETQ. V gave up 1 base and J gave up 1 base; unmatched junction bases: 2. CDR3 sequence reads: CASSLRTGVNYGYTF. The CDR3 DNA sequence: TGCGCCAGCAGCTTGAGGACAGGGGTTAACTATGGCTACACCTTC.

With regard to this clone: The same CDR3 arises from other DNA sequences in this sample as well. The chain links TRBV7-9 to TRBJ2-7; D unresolved. V lost 1 base, J lost 2 bases, and 3 bases lay in between. From germline, CDR1 is SEHNR and CDR2 FQNEAQ (reference sequence). This CDR3 spans 12 amino acids. The CDR3 spells CASSLGAYEQYF. The CDR3 nucleotides read TGTGCCAGCAGCTTAGGCGCCTACGAGCAGTACTTC.

Of note for this clone: At one end the junction does not follow the germline gene, possibly because of a read error. This chain joins TRBV4-3 and TRBJ1-2; tentative D call: TRBD1 (5 bases). Germline CDR1 and CDR2: LGHNA and YSLEER. This CDR3 region has 14 residues. The CDR3 nucleotides are TGCGTCAGCAGCCAAGATCGCCCAGGGAATGGCTACACCTTC. It yields the protein CVSSQDRPGNGYTF.

The chain joins TRBV15 to TRBJ2-1, with 11 bases that match TRBD2. The junction had 2 bases not matched to a gene; V was cut back by 1 base and J by 3 bases. The CDR3 extends over 16 amino acids. From germline, CDR1 is LNHNV and CDR2 YYDKDF (reference sequence). DNA of the CDR3: TGTGCCACCAGCAGAGTAGCGGGGGGGAGCTACAATGAGCAGTTCTTC. It codes for CATSRVAGGSYNEQFF.

The chain joins TRBV7-2 to TRBJ1-5, with a tentative D call TRBD1 (5 bases). From germline, CDR1 is SGHTA and CDR2 FQGNSA. Trimming cost V 4 bases and J 4 bases, with 14 bases left between them. The CDR3 totals 15 residues. The CDR3 is CASSSQGIENQPQHF. The CDR3 DNA reads TGTGCCAGCAGCTCGCAGGGTATAGAGAATCAGCCCCAGCATTTT.

The chain is built from TRBV27 and TRBJ2-2; 8 bases fit TRBD2. The CDR3 is 15 residues long. V lost 1 base and J lost 6; bases outside the gene matches: 4. CDR1 and CDR2 from the germline V gene are MNHEY and SMNVEV (reference sequence). The CDR3 reads CASSLWGLGAGELFF. CDR3 in DNA: TGTGCCAGCAGTTTATGGGGACTAGGGGCCGGGGAGCTGTTTTTT.